A selection of T cell receptor beta chains follows, all from one sample in a study of T cell responses to AZD1222 COVID-19 vaccine. The method was immunoSEQ multiplex PCR; TCRdb's version includes in-frame clones alone and lacks a portion of them. The sample yields more than 75,000 clones, approximately 91% seen once. The sequenced sample was peripheral blood, obtained 28 days after the second AZD1222 dose. The receptors here all came from an adult who received the AZD1222 COVID-19 vaccine. The CDR3 runs from the conserved cysteine through the conserved F or W. The D gene is left open where the match is weak.

D gene	V gene	J gene	CDR3 protein
-	TRBV5-4	TRBJ2-2	CASSLWPSLNTGELFF
-	TRBV4-3	TRBJ1-4	CASSQDRGAGNEKLFF
TRBD1	TRBV27	TRBJ1-2	CASSDIGTGGDYGYTF
TRBD1	TRBV11-2	TRBJ1-2	CASSLSRLVDRVDYGYTF
TRBD2	TRBV4-2	TRBJ2-4	CASSQDRSSGSTKNIQYF
TRBD2	TRBV6-1	TRBJ2-1	CASSEGLAGGHEQFF
-	TRBV9	TRBJ1-2	CASSVEGRDGYTF
TRBD1	TRBV2	TRBJ2-3	CASIPGQPFNTQYF
-	TRBV27	TRBJ2-3	CASSLQGGDTQYF
TRBD2	TRBV5-1	TRBJ2-7	CASSYRDYAYEQYF
TRBD2	TRBV19	TRBJ2-3	CASSTGTSVSTDTQYF
TRBD1	TRBV12-3/TRBV12-4	TRBJ1-1	CASSSFPGQEAFF
-	TRBV12-2	TRBJ1-2	CASRLAQGANYGYTF
-	TRBV5-1	TRBJ1-1	CASSLGGTSNTEAFF
-	TRBV2	TRBJ2-5	CASSESGVFQETQYF
-	TRBV29-1	TRBJ1-2	CSVDFGSGYTF
TRBD1	TRBV19	TRBJ2-5	CASSINRGQETQYF
-	TRBV6-4	TRBJ2-1	CASSDSAGNEQFF
-	TRBV27	TRBJ2-1	CASTDEYYNEQFF
-	TRBV18	TRBJ2-2	CASSPKTNTGELFF
-	TRBV6-5	TRBJ1-1	CASSFGRMAFF
TRBD1	TRBV7-2	TRBJ2-5	CASSPWTGGAQTQYF
-	TRBV5-8	TRBJ2-3	CASSPTDLDTQYF
-	TRBV18	TRBJ1-2	CASSRDGANYGYTF
-	TRBV5-1	TRBJ1-3	CASSGGSGNTIYF
TRBD2	TRBV9	TRBJ2-1	CASSVVVAGSYNEQFF
TRBD1	TRBV7-2	TRBJ1-6	CASSSDRGRNSPLHF
-	TRBV7-2	TRBJ2-7	CASSLALEGSYEQYF
TRBD2	TRBV7-9	TRBJ2-1	CASSPRAGESNYNEQFF
TRBD2	TRBV15	TRBJ2-1	CATSGGLAGGSNEQFF
TRBD1	TRBV11-2	TRBJ1-4	CASSTTGVTNEKLFF
-	TRBV5-1	TRBJ1-2	CASSLGQNYGYTF
-	TRBV18	TRBJ1-5	CASSPGRDNQPQHF
TRBD1	TRBV5-1	TRBJ1-1	CASSLATGNTEAFF
TRBD1	TRBV19	TRBJ1-2	CASSGRTGDYGYTF
-	TRBV27	TRBJ2-7	CASSPLGLTGRNYEQYF
-	TRBV2	TRBJ2-7	CASSEEDGLTYEQYF
-	TRBV19	TRBJ1-5	CASSNMAISNQPQHF
-	TRBV29-1	TRBJ1-5	CSVRDGNQPQHF
TRBD2	TRBV15	TRBJ2-7	CATSRDVAGVYEQYF
-	TRBV18	TRBJ1-5	CASSQGEGQPQHF
-	TRBV19	TRBJ2-3	CASSMETDTQYF
-	TRBV6-2/TRBV6-3	TRBJ1-6	CASSQSVGPYSPLHF
-	TRBV7-8	TRBJ1-2	CASSLGKEPYGYTF